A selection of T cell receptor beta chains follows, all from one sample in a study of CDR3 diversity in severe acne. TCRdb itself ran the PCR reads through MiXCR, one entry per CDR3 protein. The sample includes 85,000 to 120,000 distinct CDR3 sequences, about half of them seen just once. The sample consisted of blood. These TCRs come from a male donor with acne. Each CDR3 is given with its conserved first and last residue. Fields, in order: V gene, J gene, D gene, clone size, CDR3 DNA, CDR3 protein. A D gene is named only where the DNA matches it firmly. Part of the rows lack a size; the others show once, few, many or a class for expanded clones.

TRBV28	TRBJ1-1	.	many	TGTGCCAGCAGTTTAACAGGGATCACTGAAGCTTTCTTT	CASSLTGITEAFF
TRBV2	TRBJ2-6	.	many	TGTGCCTCCAAACCCTCTGGGGCCAACGTCCTGACTTTC	CASKPSGANVLTF
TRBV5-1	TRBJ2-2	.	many	TGCGCCAGCAGCTTGGGAGAGACCCACACCGGGGAGCTGTTTTTT	CASSLGETHTGELFF
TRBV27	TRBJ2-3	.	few	TGTGCCAGCAGTCCGCCGAGACGGCCTAGCACAGATACGCAGTATTTT	CASSPPRRPSTDTQYF
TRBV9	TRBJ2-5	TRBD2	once	TGTGCCGGCAGCGGGAGCGAGCAATATCAAGAGACCCAGTACTTC	CAGSGSEQYQETQYF
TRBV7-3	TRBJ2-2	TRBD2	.	TGTGCCAGCAGCTCCGGGACTAGCGGGGAGCTGTTTTTT	CASSSGTSGELFF
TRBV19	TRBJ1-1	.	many	TGTGCCAGTAGTATTACACTGAACACTGAAGCTTTCTTT	CASSITLNTEAFF
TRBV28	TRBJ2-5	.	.	TGTGCCAGCAGCCCTCGTGGAAGGGCGTCAAGATTAGAGACCCAGTACTTC	CASSPRGRASRLETQYF
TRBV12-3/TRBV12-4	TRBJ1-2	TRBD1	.	TGTGCCAGCAGCTACGGGCCCGGGACAGGGGGTAGCGGTGGCTACACCTTC	CASSYGPGTGGSGGYTF
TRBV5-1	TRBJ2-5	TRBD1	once	TGCGCCAGCGCCAAAGGGACAGGGGACGAGACCCAGTACTTC	CASAKGTGDETQYF
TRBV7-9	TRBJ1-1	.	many	TGTGCCAGCAGCTTATCCCTTTACACTGAAGCTTTCTTT	CASSLSLYTEAFF
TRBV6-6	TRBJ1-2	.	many	TGTGCCAGCAGTTCCAACAGAGATGGCTACACCTTC	CASSSNRDGYTF
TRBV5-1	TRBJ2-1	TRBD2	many	TGCGCCAGCAGCTTGGCCCCCCTAGCGGGAGGTAATGAGCAGTTCTTC	CASSLAPLAGGNEQFF
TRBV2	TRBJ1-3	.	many	TGTGCCAGCATGGCGGGGAACGGACACTTAACAGGAAACACCATATATTTT	CASMAGNGHLTGNTIYF
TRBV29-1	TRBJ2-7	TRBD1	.	TGCAGCGTAGGGACAGGGAGCGACTACGAGCAGTACTTC	CSVGTGSDYEQYF
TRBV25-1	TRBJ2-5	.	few	TGTGCCAGCAGTGAAGTTCGGGAGACCCAGTACTTC	CASSEVRETQYF
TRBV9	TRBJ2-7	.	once	TGTGCCAGCAGCGTAGGGGTGATTCCCTACGAGCAGTACTTC	CASSVGVIPYEQYF
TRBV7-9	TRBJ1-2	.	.	TGTGCCAGCAGCTTAGGACAGCGCTATGGCTACACCTTC	CASSLGQRYGYTF
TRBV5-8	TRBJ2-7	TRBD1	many	TGTGCCAGCAGCACCGGGACAGGGCTCCACGAGCAGTACTTC	CASSTGTGLHEQYF
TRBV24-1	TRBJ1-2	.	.	TGTGCCACCAGTGACAGGGGAATCTATGGCTACACCTTC	CATSDRGIYGYTF
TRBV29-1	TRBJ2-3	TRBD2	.	TGCAGCGCTCTGACTAGCGGGGGGCCCCCAGATACGCAGTATTTT	CSALTSGGPPDTQYF
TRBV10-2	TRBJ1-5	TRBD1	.	TGTGCCACCGCCGGGACAGGGCGGGCGTATCAGCCCCAGCATTTT	CATAGTGRAYQPQHF
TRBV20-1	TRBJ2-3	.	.	TGCAGTGCTAGAGATTCTAGGCGGGATTCCACAGATACGCAGTATTTT	CSARDSRRDSTDTQYF
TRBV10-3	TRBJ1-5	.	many	TGTGCCATCAGTGAGGACCGTAGCAATCAGCCCCAGCATTTT	CAISEDRSNQPQHF
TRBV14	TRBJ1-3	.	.	TGTGCCAGCAGCCAAGTGCACGCCTCTGGAAACACCATATATTTT	CASSQVHASGNTIYF
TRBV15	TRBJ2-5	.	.	TGTGCCACCAGCAGAGTGCCCCGAGACTTCGGGGCGGGGGAGACCCAGTACTTC	CATSRVPRDFGAGETQYF
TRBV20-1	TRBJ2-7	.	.	TGCAGTGTTGAAGGGTCGTACGAGCAGTACTTC	CSVEGSYEQYF
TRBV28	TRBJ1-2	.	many	TGTGCCAGCAGTGCCCCCTTCCAGGGGACTAACTATGGCTACACCTTC	CASSAPFQGTNYGYTF
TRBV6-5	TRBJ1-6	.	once	TGTGCCAGCAGTTCCGGAAGCACACTAAGGGGACCAAATTCACCCCTCCACTTT	CASSSGSTLRGPNSPLHF
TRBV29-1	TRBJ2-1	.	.	TGCAGTTTGGGGGTTCGGTATGAGCAGTTCTTC	CSLGVRYEQFF
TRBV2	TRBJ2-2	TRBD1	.	TGTGCCAGCACCTGGACAGGTTTAACCGGGGAGCTGTTTTTT	CASTWTGLTGELFF
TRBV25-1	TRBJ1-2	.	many	TGTGCCAGCAGTGAATATAGACGTTACACCTTC	CASSEYRRYTF